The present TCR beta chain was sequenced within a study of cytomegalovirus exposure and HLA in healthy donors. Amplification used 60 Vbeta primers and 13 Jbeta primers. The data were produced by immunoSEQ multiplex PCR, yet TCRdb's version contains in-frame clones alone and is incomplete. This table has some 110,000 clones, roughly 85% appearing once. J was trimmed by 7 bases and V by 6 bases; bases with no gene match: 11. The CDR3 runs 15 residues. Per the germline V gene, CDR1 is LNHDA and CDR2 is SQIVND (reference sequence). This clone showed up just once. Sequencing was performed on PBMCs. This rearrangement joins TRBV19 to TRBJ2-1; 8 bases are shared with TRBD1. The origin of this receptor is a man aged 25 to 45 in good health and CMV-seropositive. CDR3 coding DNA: TGTGCCAGTAGACATATACAGGGGGACCGGAATGAGCAGTTCTTC. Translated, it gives CASRHIQGDRNEQFF.